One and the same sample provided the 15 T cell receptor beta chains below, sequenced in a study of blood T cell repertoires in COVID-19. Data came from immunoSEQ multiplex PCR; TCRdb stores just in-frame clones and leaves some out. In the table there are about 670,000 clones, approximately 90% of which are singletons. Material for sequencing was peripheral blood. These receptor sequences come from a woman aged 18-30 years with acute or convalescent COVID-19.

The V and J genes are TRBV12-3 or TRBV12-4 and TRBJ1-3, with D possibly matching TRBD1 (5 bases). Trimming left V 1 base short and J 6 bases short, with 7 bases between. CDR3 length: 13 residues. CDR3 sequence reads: CASSLGTPNTIYF. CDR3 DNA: TGTGCCAGCAGTTTAGGGACACCAAACACCATATATTTT.

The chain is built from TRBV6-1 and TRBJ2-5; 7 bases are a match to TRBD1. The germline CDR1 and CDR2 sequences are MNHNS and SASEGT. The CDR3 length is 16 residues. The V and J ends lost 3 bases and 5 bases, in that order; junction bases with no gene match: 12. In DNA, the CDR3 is TGTGCCAGCAGTGAGTGGGGGATCACAGGGGCCGAGACCCAGTACTTC. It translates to CASSEWGITGAETQYF.

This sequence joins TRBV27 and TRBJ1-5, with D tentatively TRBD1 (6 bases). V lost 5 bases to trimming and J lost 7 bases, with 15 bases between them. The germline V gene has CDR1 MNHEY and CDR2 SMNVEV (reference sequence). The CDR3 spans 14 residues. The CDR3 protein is CASSVDGTNQPQHF. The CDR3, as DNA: TGTGCCAGCAGTGTCGACGGGACAAACCAGCCCCAGCATTTT.

Here the CDR3 DNA reads TGTGCCAGCAGCGCGGGAGCTGGGGGCTACGAGCAGTACTTC. Its translation: CASSAGAGGYEQYF. The chain couples TRBV7-3 to TRBJ2-7, with 7 bases that match TRBD2. This CDR3 has 14 amino acids. V trimming: 5 bases; J trimming: 3 bases; junction bases outside the gene matches: 7. Germline V CDR1 and CDR2: SGHTA, FQGTGA.

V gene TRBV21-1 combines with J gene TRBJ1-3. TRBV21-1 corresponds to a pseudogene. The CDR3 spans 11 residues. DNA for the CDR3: TGTGCCAGCACCCTACGAAACACCATATATTTT. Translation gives CASTLRNTIYF.

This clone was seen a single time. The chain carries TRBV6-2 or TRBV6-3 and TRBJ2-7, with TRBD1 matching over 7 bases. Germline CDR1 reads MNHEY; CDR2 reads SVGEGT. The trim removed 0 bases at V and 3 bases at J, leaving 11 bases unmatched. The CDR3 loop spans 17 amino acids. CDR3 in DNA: TGTGCCAGCAGTTACTCGACAGGGAAACGAGAGAACTACGAGCAGTACTTC. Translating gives CASSYSTGKRENYEQYF.

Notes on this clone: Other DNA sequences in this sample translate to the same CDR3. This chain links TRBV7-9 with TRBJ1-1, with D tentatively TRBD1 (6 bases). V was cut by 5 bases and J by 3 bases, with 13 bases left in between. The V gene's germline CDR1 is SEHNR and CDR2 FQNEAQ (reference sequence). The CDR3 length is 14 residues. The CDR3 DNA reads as TGTGCCAGCAGCCCACAGGGAAGGGACACTGAAGCTTTCTTT. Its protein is CASSPQGRDTEAFF.

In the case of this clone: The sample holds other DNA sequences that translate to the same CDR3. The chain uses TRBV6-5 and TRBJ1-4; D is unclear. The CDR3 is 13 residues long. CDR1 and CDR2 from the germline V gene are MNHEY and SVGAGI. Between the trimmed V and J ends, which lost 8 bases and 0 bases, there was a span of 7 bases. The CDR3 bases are TGTGCCAGCCGGAGAGCAACTAATGAAAAACTGTTTTTT. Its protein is CASRRATNEKLFF.

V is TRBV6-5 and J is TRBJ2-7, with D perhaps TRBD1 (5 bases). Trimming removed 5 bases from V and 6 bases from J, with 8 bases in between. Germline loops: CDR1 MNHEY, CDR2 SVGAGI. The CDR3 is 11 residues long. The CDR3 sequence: CASSQGPEQYF. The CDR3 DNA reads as TGTGCCAGCAGTCAGGGTCCCGAGCAGTACTTC.

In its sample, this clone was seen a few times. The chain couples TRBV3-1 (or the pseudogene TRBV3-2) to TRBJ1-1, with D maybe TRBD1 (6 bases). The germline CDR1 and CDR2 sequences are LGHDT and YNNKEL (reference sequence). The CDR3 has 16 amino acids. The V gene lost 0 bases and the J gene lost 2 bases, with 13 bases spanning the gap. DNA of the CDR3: TGTGCCAGCAGCCAAGAAAAGGCAGGGGCTAACACTGAAGCTTTCTTT. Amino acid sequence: CASSQEKAGANTEAFF.

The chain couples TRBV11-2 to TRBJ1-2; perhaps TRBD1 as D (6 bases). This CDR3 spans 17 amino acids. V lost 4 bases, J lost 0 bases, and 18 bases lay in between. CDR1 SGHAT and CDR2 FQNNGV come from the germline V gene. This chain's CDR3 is CASSSPLRQVSNYGYTF. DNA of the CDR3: TGTGCCAGCAGCTCCCCCCTAAGACAGGTCTCTAACTATGGCTACACCTTC.

The CDR3 DNA follows: TGTGCCAGCAGTTACTCCGAGGGTCGTGGAAACACCATATATTTT. Its protein is CASSYSEGRGNTIYF. This chain uses TRBV6-6 with TRBJ1-3; D is unclear. Germline loops: CDR1 MNHNY, CDR2 SVGAGI (reference sequence). Trimming left V 0 bases short and J 3 bases short, with 9 bases between. The CDR3 is 15 amino acids.

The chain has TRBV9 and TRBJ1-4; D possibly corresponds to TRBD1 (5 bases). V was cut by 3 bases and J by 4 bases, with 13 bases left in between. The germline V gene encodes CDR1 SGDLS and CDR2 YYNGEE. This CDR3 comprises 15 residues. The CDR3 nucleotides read TGTGCCAGCAGCGCCTCCGGGGGAAGTAATGAAAAACTGTTTTTT. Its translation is CASSASGGSNEKLFF.

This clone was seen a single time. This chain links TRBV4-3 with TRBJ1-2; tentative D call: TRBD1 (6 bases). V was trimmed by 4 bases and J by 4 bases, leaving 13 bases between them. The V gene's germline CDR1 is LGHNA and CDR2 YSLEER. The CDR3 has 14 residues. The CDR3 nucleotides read TGCGCCAGCAGCCCCAGTGGCAGGGGCTATGGCTACACCTTC. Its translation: CASSPSGRGYGYTF.

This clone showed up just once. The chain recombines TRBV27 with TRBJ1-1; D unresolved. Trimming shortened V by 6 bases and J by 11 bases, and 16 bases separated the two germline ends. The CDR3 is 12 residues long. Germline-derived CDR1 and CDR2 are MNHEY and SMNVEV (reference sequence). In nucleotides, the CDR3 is TGTGCCAGCAGCCCACCTTACGGAGAGGCTTTCTTT. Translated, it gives CASSPPYGEAFF.